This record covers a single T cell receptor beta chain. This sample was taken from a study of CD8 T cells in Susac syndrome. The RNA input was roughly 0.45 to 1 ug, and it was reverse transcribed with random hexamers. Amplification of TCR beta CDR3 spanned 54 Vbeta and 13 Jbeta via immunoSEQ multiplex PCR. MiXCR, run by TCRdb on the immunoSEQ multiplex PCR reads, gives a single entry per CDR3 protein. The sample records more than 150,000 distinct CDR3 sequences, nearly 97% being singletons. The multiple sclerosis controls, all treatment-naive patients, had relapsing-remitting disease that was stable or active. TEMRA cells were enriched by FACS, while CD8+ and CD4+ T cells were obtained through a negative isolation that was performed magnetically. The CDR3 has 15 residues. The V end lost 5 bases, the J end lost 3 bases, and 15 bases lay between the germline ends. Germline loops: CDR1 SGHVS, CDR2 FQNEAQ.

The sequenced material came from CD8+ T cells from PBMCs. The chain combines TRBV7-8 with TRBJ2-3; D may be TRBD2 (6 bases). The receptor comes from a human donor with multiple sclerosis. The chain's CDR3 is CASSGRLVSTDTQYF. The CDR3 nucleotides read TGTGCCAGCAGCGGCCGACTAGTTTCGACAGATACGCAGTATTTT.